The clone carrying this T cell receptor (beta chain) was detected ten times or more. The antigen remains unidentified. The V end lost 3 bases, the J end lost 5 bases, and 13 bases lay between the germline ends. CDR3 length equals 13 residues. The germline V gene encodes CDR1 SQVTM and CDR2 ANQGSEA. Preparation of the TCRbeta library involved a method that used unique molecular identifiers. TCRdb recomputed calls from the PCR reads with MiXCR, one row per CDR3 protein. The sample comprises under 850,000 distinct CDR3 sequences, approximately 14% of which are singletons, and roughly 0.84% rests with the top ten. These data are taken from a study of T-cell reconstitution after alpha-beta-depleted transplantation in children. The study's findings and limits: At one year after transplant, newly produced T cells mostly accounted for T-cell counts and diversity. In patients about two months after transplant, alpha-beta T cells reportedly arose from several hundred expanded graft clones. High day-60 TCRbeta diversity in some patients came from surviving recipient T cells and thymic progenitors.

J is TRBJ2-5 and V is TRBV29-1; no clear D. The sequenced sample was PBMCs, obtained before TCRalphabeta/CD19-depleted stem cell transplant. The source is a girl aged 2-10 years with congenital amegakaryocytic thrombocytopenia, due to receive a stem cell transplant. The CDR3 bases are TGCAGCGTTGAGTTGGTAGCCCGGGAGACCCAGTACTTC. As protein: CSVELVARETQYF.